This TCR beta chain was retrieved from a study of blood T cells in healthy people across ages. Study at large: Roughly one uniquely barcoded beta molecule per two T cells was captured. Notes on the study in general: Shifts in expanded clonotypes may have been confounded by donor CMV status, which was unknown.

Note on this clonotype: The antigen is undetermined.

There are 15 residues in the CDR3. Trimming took off 8 bases at V and 4 bases at J, with 20 bases between the two ends. Germline lookup yields CDR1 LGHDT and CDR2 YNNKEL (reference sequence). Combining a sample-barcoded 5' primer with a J-beta primer mix, a second PCR ran for roughly 7 to 12 cycles. TCRdb ran MiXCR on the 5' RACE reads and lists one entry per CDR3 protein. The repertoire includes 1.5 million to 2 million distinct CDR3 sequences, approximately 39% of them detected once, and about 23% sits in the top ten. This sequence was found in a human donor in good health. The sequencing input was blood. The genes are TRBV3-1 and TRBJ1-2; D call uncertain. CDR3 sequence: CASSRSGRFGYGYTF. The CDR3 bases are TGTGCCAGCTCCCGCAGCGGAAGATTCGGCTATGGCTACACCTTC.